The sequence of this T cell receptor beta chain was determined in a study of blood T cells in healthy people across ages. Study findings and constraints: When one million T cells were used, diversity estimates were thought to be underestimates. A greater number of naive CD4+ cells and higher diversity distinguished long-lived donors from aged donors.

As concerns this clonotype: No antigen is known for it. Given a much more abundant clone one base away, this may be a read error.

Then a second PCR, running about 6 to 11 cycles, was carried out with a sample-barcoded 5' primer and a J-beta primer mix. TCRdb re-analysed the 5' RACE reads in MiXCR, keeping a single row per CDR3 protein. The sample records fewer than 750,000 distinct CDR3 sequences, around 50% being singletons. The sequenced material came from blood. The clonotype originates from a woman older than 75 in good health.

The CDR3 sequence: CASSVDPGNYGYTF. The DNA of the CDR3 is TGTGCCAGCAGTGTAGACCCCGGAAACTATGGCTACACCTTC. V is TRBV12-3 or TRBV12-4 and J is TRBJ1-2; no firm D call. Trimming pared 5 bases from V and 2 bases from J, leaving 12 bases between. This CDR3 has 14 amino acids.